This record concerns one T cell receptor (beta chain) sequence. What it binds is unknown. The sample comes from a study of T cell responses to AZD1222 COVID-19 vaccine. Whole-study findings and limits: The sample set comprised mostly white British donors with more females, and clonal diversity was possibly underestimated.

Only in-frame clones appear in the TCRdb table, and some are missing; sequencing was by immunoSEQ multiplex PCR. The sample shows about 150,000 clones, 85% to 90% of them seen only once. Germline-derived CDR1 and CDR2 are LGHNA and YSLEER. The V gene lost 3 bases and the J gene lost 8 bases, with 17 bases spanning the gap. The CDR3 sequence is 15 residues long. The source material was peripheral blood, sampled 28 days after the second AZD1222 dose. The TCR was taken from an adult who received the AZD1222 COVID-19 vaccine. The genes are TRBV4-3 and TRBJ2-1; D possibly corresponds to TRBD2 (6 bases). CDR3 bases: TGCGCCAGCAGCCATAGGGGCGGCCGGAGGGATGAGCAGTTCTTC. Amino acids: CASSHRGGRRDEQFF.